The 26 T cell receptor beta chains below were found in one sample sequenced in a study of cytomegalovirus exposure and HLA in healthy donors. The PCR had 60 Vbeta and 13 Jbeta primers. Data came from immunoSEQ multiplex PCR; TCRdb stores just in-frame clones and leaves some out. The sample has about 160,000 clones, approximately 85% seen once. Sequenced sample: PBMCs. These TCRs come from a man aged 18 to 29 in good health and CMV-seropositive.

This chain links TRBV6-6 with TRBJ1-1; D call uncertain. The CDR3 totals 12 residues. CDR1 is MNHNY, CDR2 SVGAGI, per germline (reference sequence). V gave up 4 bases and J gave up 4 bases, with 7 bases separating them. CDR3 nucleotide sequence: TGTGCCAGCAGTTTTGGCGGCACTGAAGCTTTCTTT. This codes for CASSFGGTEAFF.

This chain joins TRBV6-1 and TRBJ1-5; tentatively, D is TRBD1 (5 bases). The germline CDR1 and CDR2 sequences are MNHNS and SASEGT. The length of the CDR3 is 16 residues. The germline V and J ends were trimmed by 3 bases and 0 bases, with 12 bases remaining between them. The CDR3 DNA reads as TGTGCCAGCAGTGACCCCCCCGGGGGTAGCAATCAGCCCCAGCATTTT. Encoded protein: CASSDPPGGSNQPQHF.

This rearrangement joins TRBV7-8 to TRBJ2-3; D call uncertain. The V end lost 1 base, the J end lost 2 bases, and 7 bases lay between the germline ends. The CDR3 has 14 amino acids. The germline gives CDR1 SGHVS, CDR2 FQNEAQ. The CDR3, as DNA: TGTGCCAGCAGCTTAGGTCCCAACACAGATACGCAGTATTTT. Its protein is CASSLGPNTDTQYF.

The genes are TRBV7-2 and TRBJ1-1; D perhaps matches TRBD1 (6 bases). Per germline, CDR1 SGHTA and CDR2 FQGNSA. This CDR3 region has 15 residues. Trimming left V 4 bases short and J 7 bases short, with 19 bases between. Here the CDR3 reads CASSSTTYRAGEAFF. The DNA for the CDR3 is TGTGCCAGCAGCTCCACAACCTACAGGGCCGGTGAAGCTTTCTTT.

This chain's CDR3 is CASSTKSTGPEAFF. The DNA of the CDR3 is TGTGCCAGTAGTACAAAAAGTACAGGGCCTGAAGCTTTCTTT. V is TRBV19 and J is TRBJ1-1, with TRBD1 as a possible D gene (6 bases). The CDR3 covers 14 residues. The ends were cut back, 4 bases at V and 6 bases at J, with 15 bases in the middle. CDR1 LNHDA and CDR2 SQIVND come from the germline V gene (reference sequence).

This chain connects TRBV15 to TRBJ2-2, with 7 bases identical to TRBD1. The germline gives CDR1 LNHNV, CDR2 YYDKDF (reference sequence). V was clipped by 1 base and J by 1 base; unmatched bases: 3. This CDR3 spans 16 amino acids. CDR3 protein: CATSRGQGVNTGELFF. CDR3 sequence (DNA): TGTGCCACCAGCAGAGGACAGGGTGTGAACACCGGGGAGCTGTTTTTT.

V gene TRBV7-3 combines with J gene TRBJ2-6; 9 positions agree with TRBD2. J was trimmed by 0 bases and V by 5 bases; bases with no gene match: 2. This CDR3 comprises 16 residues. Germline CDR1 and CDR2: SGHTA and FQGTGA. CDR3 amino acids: CASSASGVSGANVLTF. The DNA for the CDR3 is TGTGCCAGCAGCGCTAGCGGGGTCTCTGGGGCCAACGTCCTGACTTTC.

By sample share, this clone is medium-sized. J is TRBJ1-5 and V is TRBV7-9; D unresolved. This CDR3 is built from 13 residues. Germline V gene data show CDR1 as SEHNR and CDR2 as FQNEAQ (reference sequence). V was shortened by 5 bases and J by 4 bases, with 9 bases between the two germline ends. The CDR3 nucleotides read TGTGCCAGCAGCCGTGTGAGTAATCAGCCCCAGCATTTT. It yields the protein CASSRVSNQPQHF.

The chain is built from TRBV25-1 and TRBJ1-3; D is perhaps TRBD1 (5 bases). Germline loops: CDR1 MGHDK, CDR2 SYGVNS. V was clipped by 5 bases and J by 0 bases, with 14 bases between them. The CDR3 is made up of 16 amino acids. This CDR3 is CASSFMDKSSGNTIYF. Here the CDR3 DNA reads TGTGCCAGCAGTTTCATGGACAAGAGCTCTGGAAACACCATATATTTT. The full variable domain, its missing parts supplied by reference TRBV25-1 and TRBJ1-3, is EADIYQTPRYLVIGTGKKITLECSQTMGHDKMYWYQQDPGMELHLIHYSYGVNSTEKGDLSSESTVSRIRTEHFPLTLESARPSHTSQYLCASSFMDKSSGNTIYFGEGSWLTVV.

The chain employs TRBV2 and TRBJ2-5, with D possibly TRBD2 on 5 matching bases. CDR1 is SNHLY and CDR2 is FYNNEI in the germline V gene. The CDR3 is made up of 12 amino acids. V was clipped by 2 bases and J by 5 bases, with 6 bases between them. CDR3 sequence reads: CASSELAETQYF. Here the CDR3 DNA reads TGTGCCAGCAGTGAATTAGCGGAGACCCAGTACTTC.

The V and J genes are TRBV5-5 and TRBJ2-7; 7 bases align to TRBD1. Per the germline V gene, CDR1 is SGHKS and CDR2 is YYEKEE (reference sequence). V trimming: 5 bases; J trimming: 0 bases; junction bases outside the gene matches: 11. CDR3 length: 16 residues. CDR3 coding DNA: TGTGCCAGCAGGCCAAGACAGGGCTCAAGCTCCTACGAGCAGTACTTC. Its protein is CASRPRQGSSSYEQYF.

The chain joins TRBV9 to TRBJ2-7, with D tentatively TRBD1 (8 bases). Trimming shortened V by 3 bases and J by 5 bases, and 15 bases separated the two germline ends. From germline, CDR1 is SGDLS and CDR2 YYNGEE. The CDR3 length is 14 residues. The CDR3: CASSATGGVDEQYF. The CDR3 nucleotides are TGTGCCAGCAGCGCCACAGGGGGGGTGGACGAGCAGTACTTC.

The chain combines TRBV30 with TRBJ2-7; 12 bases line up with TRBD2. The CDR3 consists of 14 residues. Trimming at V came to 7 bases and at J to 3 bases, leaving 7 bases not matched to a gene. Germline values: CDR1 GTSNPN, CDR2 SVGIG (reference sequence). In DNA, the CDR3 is TGTGCCTATACTACTAGCGGGGGGATCTACGAGCAGTACTTC. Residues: CAYTTSGGIYEQYF.

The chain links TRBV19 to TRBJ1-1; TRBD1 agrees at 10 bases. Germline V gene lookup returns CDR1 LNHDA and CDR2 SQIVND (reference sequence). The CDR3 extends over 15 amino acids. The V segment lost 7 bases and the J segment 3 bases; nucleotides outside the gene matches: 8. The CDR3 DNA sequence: TGTGCCAGTACCCCGACAGGGGGCTCTTACACTGAAGCTTTCTTT. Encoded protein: CASTPTGGSYTEAFF. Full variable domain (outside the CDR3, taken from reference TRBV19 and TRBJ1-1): DGGITQSPKYLFRKEGQNVTLSCEQNLNHDAMYWYRQDPGQGLRLIYYSQIVNDFQKGDIAEGYSVSREKKESFPLTVTSAQKNPTAFYLCASTPTGGSYTEAFFGQGTRLTVV.

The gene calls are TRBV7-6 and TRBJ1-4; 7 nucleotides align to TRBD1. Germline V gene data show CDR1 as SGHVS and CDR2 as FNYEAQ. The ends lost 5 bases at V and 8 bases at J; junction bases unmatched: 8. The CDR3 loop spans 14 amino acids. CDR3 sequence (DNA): TGTGCCAGCAGCCCTCAGGGGGTTGCCGAAAAACTGTTTTTT. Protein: CASSPQGVAEKLFF.

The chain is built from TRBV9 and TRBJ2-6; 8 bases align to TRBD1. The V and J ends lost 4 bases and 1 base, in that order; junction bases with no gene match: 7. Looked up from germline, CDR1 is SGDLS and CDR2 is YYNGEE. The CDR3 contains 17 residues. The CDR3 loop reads CASSSRDRPSGANVLTF. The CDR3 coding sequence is TGTGCCAGCAGCTCCAGGGACAGGCCGTCTGGGGCCAACGTCCTGACTTTC.

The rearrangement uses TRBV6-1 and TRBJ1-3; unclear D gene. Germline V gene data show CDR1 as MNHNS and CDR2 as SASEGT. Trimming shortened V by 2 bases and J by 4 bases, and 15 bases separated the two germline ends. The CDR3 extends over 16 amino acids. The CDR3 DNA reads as TGTGCCAGCAGTGAATTTAACGGTCTACCCGGAAACACCATATATTTT. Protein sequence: CASSEFNGLPGNTIYF.

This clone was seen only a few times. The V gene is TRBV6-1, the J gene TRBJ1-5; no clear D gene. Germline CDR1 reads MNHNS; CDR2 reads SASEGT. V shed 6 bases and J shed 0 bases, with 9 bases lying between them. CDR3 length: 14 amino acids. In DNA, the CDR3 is TGTGCCAGCAGGCCCGGGAATAGCAATCAGCCCCAGCATTTT. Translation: CASRPGNSNQPQHF.

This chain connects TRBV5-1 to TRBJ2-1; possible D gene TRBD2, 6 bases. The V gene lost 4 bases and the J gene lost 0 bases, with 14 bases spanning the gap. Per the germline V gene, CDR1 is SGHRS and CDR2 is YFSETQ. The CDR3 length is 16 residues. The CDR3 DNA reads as TGCGCCAGCAGCGCGGAGGCGGGAAGCTCCTACAATGAGCAGTTCTTC. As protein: CASSAEAGSSYNEQFF.

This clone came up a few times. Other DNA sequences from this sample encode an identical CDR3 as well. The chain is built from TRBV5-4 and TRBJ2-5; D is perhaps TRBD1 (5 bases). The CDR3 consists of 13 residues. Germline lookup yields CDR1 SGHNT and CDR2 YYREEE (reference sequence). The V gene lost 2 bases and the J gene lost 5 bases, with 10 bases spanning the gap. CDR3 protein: CASSFQGGETQYF. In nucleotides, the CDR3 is TGTGCCAGCAGCTTCCAGGGTGGGGAGACCCAGTACTTC.

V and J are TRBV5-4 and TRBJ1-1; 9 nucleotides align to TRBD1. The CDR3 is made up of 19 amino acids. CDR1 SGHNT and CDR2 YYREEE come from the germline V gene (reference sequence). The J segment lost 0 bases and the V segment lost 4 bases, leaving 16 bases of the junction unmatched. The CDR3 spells CASSPEGQGLVGLNTEAFF. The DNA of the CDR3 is TGTGCCAGCAGCCCCGAAGGACAGGGGTTGGTGGGTTTGAACACTGAAGCTTTCTTT.

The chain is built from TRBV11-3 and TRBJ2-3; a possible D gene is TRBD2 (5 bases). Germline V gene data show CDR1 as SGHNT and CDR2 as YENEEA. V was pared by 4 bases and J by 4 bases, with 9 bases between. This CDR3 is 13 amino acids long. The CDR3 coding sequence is TGTGCCAGCAGCTCCGAGGGCGCAGATACGCAGTATTTT. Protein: CASSSEGADTQYF. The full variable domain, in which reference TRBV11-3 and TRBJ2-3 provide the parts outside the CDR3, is EAGVVQSPRYKIIEKKQPVAFWCNPISGHNTLYWYLQNLGQGPELLIRYENEEAVDDSQLPKDRFSAERLKGVDSTLKIQPAELGDSAVYLCASSSEGADTQYFGPGTRLTVL.

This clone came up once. The CDR3: CASREDSSTDTQYF. The CDR3, as DNA: TGTGCCAGCAGGGAGGACAGTAGCACAGATACGCAGTATTTT. This chain connects TRBV2 to TRBJ2-3, with D possibly being TRBD1 (6 bases). Trimming stripped 6 bases from V and 0 bases from J, with 10 bases between. The CDR3 length is 14 residues. CDR1 and CDR2 (germline): SNHLY, FYNNEI.

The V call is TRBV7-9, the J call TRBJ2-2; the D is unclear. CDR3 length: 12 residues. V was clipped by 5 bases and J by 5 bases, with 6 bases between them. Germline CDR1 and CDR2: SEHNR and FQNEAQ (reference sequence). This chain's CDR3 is CASSQMTGELFF. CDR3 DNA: TGTGCCAGCAGCCAAATGACCGGGGAGCTGTTTTTT.

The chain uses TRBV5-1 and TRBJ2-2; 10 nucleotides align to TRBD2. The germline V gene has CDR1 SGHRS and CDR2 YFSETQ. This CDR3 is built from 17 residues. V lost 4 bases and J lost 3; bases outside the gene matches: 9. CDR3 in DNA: TGCGCCAGCAGCCCGCGAGCGGGGGGGCCAGACACCGGGGAGCTGTTTTTT. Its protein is CASSPRAGGPDTGELFF.

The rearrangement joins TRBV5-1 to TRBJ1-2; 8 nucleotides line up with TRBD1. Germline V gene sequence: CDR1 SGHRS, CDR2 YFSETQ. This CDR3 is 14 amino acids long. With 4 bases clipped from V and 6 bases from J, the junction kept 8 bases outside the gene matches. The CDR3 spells CASSPGTGMNGYTF. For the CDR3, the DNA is TGCGCCAGCAGCCCCGGGACAGGCATGAATGGCTACACCTTC.